The source of this T cell receptor (beta chain) is a study of cytomegalovirus exposure and HLA in healthy donors. Germline V gene sequence: CDR1 WNHNN, CDR2 SYGVQD (reference sequence). V dropped 0 bases and J dropped 5 bases, with 6 bases sitting between them. This CDR3 contains 13 residues. Study-level points and caveats: As was reported, the HLA-A and HLA-B alleles of most subjects were accurately predicted from TCR beta sequences. Several top significant clusters appeared, in a later analysis, to be linked to common viral pathogens.

This clone was seen a handful of times. Its antigen is currently unknown. It was healthy bone marrow donors who served as donors. Primers included in the PCR were 60 Vbeta and 13 Jbeta primers. Sequencing used immunoSEQ multiplex PCR; TCRdb keeps in-frame clones, though not all of them. This sample has 130,000 or so clones, with roughly 79% found just once. This chain connects TRBV10-1 to TRBJ2-3; D gene uncertain. This sequence was found in a woman between 18 and 29 years old in good health and CMV-seronegative. Sequences were obtained from PBMCs. CDR3 coding DNA: TGCGCCAGCAGTGAGTCAGAGCTAGATACGCAGTATTTT. Translation: CASSESELDTQYF.